One and the same sample provided the 7 T cell receptor beta chains below, sequenced in a study of blood T cell repertoires in COVID-19. TCRdb's copy holds only in-frame clones and misses some; the assay was immunoSEQ multiplex PCR. This table has 35,000 to 45,000 clones, 80% to 90% appearing once. Sequencing was performed on peripheral blood. These receptors originate from a human donor in a cohort sampled during active or convalescent COVID-19. The donor label of this sample is uncertain.

The chain employs TRBV18 and TRBJ2-5, with a possible D match to TRBD2 (6 bases). Germline V lookup: CDR1 KGHSH, CDR2 LQKENI. CDR3 length equals 16 residues. The ends were cut back, 3 bases at V and 4 bases at J, with 18 bases in the middle. The CDR3 DNA reads as TGTGCCAGCTCACCCCCGGGACTCAGGCTGCGAGAGACCCAGTACTTC. It yields the protein CASSPPGLRLRETQYF.

The chain recombines TRBV30 with TRBJ1-1; 8 bases line up with TRBD1. Unmatched junction bases numbered 14, after V lost 4 bases and J lost 10 bases. The CDR3 totals 14 residues. Per the germline V gene, CDR1 is GTSNPN and CDR2 is SVGIG (reference sequence). DNA for the CDR3: TGTGCCTGGACCGGACAGGGTAGGAGGTATGGAGCTTTCTTT. Translating gives CAWTGQGRRYGAFF.

The chain employs TRBV2 and TRBJ2-5; maybe TRBD1 (6 bases). The V gene lost 5 bases and the J gene lost 4 bases, with 17 bases spanning the gap. CDR1 SNHLY and CDR2 FYNNEI come from the germline V gene. The CDR3 contains 15 residues. CDR3 sequence: CASSFPLQGRETQYF. In nucleotides, the CDR3 is TGTGCCAGCAGTTTCCCACTACAGGGAAGAGAGACCCAGTACTTC. The whole variable domain, remainder taken from reference TRBV2 and TRBJ2-5, is EPEVTQTPSHQVTQMGQEVILRCVPISNHLYFYWYRQILGQKVEFLVSFYNNEISEKSEIFDDQFSVERPDGSNFTLKIRSTKLEDSAMYFCASSFPLQGRETQYFGPGTRLLVL.

This clone was counted a single time. The CDR3 is CASTDWDTQYF. In DNA, the CDR3 is TGTGCCAGCACTGACTGGGATACGCAGTATTTT. This rearrangement joins TRBV28 to TRBJ2-3, with no clear D. V was cut by 7 bases and J by 6 bases, with 8 bases left in between. The CDR3 covers 11 residues. Germline V gives CDR1 MDHEN, CDR2 SYDVKM.

V is TRBV5-1 and J is TRBJ1-2; D remains unclear. With 4 bases removed from V and 9 bases from J, the gap between germline ends came to 22 bases. The CDR3 is 15 amino acids. CDR1 is SGHRS, CDR2 YFSETQ, per germline. CDR3 in DNA: TGCGCCAGCAGCCCGGGTACTGGGTTATTGTTACGCTACACCTTC. Protein product: CASSPGTGLLLRYTF.

This clone was seen a few times. The CDR3: CASSEITGAYSNQPQHF. Written as DNA, the CDR3 is TGTGCCAGCAGCGAAATAACAGGGGCTTATAGCAATCAGCCCCAGCATTTT. This rearrangement joins TRBV7-8 to TRBJ1-5; TRBD1 agrees at 7 bases. V was clipped by 5 bases and J by 0 bases; unmatched bases: 10. CDR1 is SGHVS, CDR2 FQNEAQ, per germline. The CDR3 consists of 17 residues.

This clone was seen a few times. CDR3 nucleotide sequence: TGTGCCAGCTCACTACTACAGGGTTTAACCGGGGAGCTGTTTTTT. Its translation: CASSLLQGLTGELFF. The rearrangement joins TRBV18 to TRBJ2-2; D is possibly TRBD1 (6 bases). The CDR3 is made up of 15 amino acids. The germline V gene has CDR1 KGHSH and CDR2 LQKENI. Trimming removed 4 bases from V and 5 bases from J, with 14 bases in between.